The 14 T cell receptor beta chains listed next were all sequenced from one sample in a study of technical replicates of blood from a handful of donors. The method was immunoSEQ multiplex PCR; TCRdb's version includes in-frame clones alone and lacks a portion of them. The sample consists of about 58,000 clones, 85% to 95% of them appearing once. Input material: PBMCs. The receptors derive from a human donor in good health. Some clones in this sample may be carry-over from other donors' samples.

This sequence joins TRBV11-2 and TRBJ1-2, with TRBD1 matching 12 bases. The J segment lost 7 bases and the V segment lost 2 bases, leaving 5 bases of the junction unmatched. CDR1 and CDR2 (germline): SGHAT, FQNNGV. This CDR3 has 15 residues. DNA of the CDR3: TGTGCCAGCAGCTTAATGGGACAGGGGGCCGTTGGCTACACCTTC. Its translation is CASSLMGQGAVGYTF.

The chain is built from TRBV9 and TRBJ2-5, with D possibly being TRBD1 (5 bases). V shed 2 bases and J shed 1 base, with 6 bases lying between them. The germline CDR1 and CDR2 sequences are SGDLS and YYNGEE. The CDR3 length is 13 residues. CDR3 sequence (DNA): TGTGCCAGCAGCGTTACAGGCCAAGAGACCCAGTACTTC. Amino acids: CASSVTGQETQYF.

The chain combines TRBV6-5 with TRBJ2-2; a possible D gene is TRBD1 (6 bases). CDR1 is MNHEY and CDR2 is SVGAGI in the germline V gene. The CDR3 consists of 15 residues. Trimming took 2 bases from V and 5 from J, leaving 12 bases between them. The DNA for the CDR3 is TGTGCCAGCAGTTACACAATTCAGGGGACCGGGGAGCTGTTTTTT. This translates into CASSYTIQGTGELFF.

The chain couples TRBV13 to TRBJ2-7, with TRBD2 matching over 7 bases. This CDR3 comprises 16 residues. The V segment lost 3 bases and the J segment 0 bases; nucleotides outside the gene matches: 8. Per the germline V gene, CDR1 is PRHDT and CDR2 is FYEKMQ (reference sequence). The CDR3 sequence: CASSLPPGLYSYEQYF. In DNA, the CDR3 is TGTGCCAGCAGCTTGCCGCCGGGACTATACTCCTACGAGCAGTACTTC.

A note on this clone: This specimen includes other DNA sequences encoding the same CDR3. This chain links TRBV4-1 with TRBJ2-2; TRBD2 agrees at 13 bases. Germline-derived CDR1 and CDR2 are MGHRA and YSYEKL. The CDR3 loop spans 17 amino acids. Unmatched junction bases numbered 3, after V lost 0 bases and J lost 5 bases. CDR3 nucleotide sequence: TGCGCCAGCAGCCAAGACCGACTAGCGGGAGGAACCGGGGAGCTGTTTTTT. Protein product: CASSQDRLAGGTGELFF.

The count of this clone is one. The chain links TRBV30 to TRBJ1-1; the D is unclear. CDR1 is GTSNPN and CDR2 is SVGIG in the germline V gene (reference sequence). This CDR3 spans 12 amino acids. The V end lost 3 bases, the J end lost 6 bases, and 11 bases lay between the germline ends. DNA for the CDR3: TGTGCCTGGAGCCCGTGGGGAGCTGAAGCTTTCTTT. Protein: CAWSPWGAEAFF.

V and J are TRBV10-3 and TRBJ2-1; TRBD2 might be the D (6 bases). The CDR3 is 14 amino acids. From germline, CDR1 is ENHRY and CDR2 SYGVKD. The CDR3 coding sequence is TGTGCGATATCCCCAGGTAGCGGATACAATGAGCAGTTCTTC. It translates to CAISPGSGYNEQFF.

The gene calls are TRBV7-2 and TRBJ2-4; 8 nucleotides agree with TRBD2. J lost 7 bases, V lost 5 bases, and 19 bases had no gene match. The CDR3 sequence is 18 residues long. The germline gives CDR1 SGHTA, CDR2 FQGNSA. Here the CDR3 reads CASSVRGQGGRGGNIQYF. In DNA form, the CDR3 reads TGTGCCAGCAGCGTTAGAGGGCAGGGAGGGCGCGGGGGGAACATTCAGTACTTC.

The chain combines TRBV4-3 with TRBJ1-6; D is undetermined. Trimming shortened V by 1 base and J by 6 bases, and 10 bases separated the two germline ends. This CDR3 has 15 amino acids. Looked up from germline, CDR1 is LGHNA and CDR2 is YSLEER. The CDR3 region is CASSQVLQLNSPLHF. The CDR3 DNA reads TGCGCCAGCAGCCAAGTGTTACAGCTTAATTCACCCCTCCACTTT.

CDR3 sequence (DNA): TGTGCCAGCAGGGGCACAGGGGGCCGGAGCTCCTACAATGAGCAGTTCTTC. Its translation: CASRGTGGRSSYNEQFF. The chain uses TRBV7-2 and TRBJ2-1; TRBD1 aligns across 9 bases. The CDR3 runs 17 residues. V lost 6 bases, J lost 0 bases, and 9 bases stayed unmatched. The germline V gene encodes CDR1 SGHTA and CDR2 FQGNSA.

The chain links TRBV6-5 to TRBJ2-7; 8 positions agree with TRBD1. Germline V gene data show CDR1 as MNHEY and CDR2 as SVGAGI. This CDR3 has 15 amino acids. The trim removed 9 bases at V and 2 bases at J, leaving 12 bases unmatched. CDR3 sequence reads: CASSSSGTGAYEQYF. The CDR3, as DNA: TGTGCCAGTTCCTCCTCCGGGACAGGAGCCTACGAGCAGTACTTC.

The DNA of the CDR3 is TGTGCCAGCAGCTTAGATCGACAGGCAGATACGCAGTATTTT. This gives the protein CASSLDRQADTQYF. The rearrangement joins TRBV11-3 to TRBJ2-3, with D tentatively TRBD1 (6 bases). Germline CDR1 reads SGHNT; CDR2 reads YENEEA. There are 14 residues in the CDR3. V was clipped by 0 bases and J by 4 bases, with 8 bases between them.

The chain couples TRBV21-1 to TRBJ1-2. TRBV21-1 is recorded as a pseudogene. CDR3 length equals 10 residues. CDR3 sequence (DNA): TGTGCCAGCAGCCCGGGTGGCTACACCTTC. This sequence encodes CASSPGGYTF.

The V call is TRBV5-1, the J call TRBJ2-7, with TRBD1 as a possible D gene (6 bases). In germline, CDR1 is SGHRS, CDR2 YFSETQ. Trimming removed 3 bases at V and 4 bases at J, with 17 bases between. This CDR3 spans 15 amino acids. CDR3 amino acids: CASSYFPGDKYEQYF. The CDR3 coding sequence is TGCGCCAGCAGCTATTTCCCCGGGGACAAATACGAGCAGTACTTC.